This T cell receptor (beta chain) was profiled in a study of identical twins. General study points: Invariant MAIT and iNKT cells could partly confound zero-insertion analyses.

This CDR3 is 15 amino acids long. CDR1 and CDR2 from the germline V gene are MNHEY and SMNVEV (reference sequence). Trimming at V came to 10 bases and at J to 4 bases, leaving 11 bases not matched to a gene. In regard to this clonotype: Its matching antigen is unknown.

MiXCR was run by TCRdb on the 5' RACE reads, yielding one entry per CDR3 protein. The sample holds roughly 230,000 distinct CDR3 sequences, roughly 8.7% seen once. This same sample was also part of a study on yellow fever vaccine responses in identical twins.

The chain carries TRBV27 and TRBJ2-3; 10 positions match TRBD2. The sequenced material came from CD8+ T cells sorted from blood. The TCR was taken from a woman under 30 in good health. CDR3 in DNA: TGTGCCATCCGGGAAATAGCGGGAGGCGCAGATACGCAGTATTTT. This sequence encodes CAIREIAGGADTQYF.